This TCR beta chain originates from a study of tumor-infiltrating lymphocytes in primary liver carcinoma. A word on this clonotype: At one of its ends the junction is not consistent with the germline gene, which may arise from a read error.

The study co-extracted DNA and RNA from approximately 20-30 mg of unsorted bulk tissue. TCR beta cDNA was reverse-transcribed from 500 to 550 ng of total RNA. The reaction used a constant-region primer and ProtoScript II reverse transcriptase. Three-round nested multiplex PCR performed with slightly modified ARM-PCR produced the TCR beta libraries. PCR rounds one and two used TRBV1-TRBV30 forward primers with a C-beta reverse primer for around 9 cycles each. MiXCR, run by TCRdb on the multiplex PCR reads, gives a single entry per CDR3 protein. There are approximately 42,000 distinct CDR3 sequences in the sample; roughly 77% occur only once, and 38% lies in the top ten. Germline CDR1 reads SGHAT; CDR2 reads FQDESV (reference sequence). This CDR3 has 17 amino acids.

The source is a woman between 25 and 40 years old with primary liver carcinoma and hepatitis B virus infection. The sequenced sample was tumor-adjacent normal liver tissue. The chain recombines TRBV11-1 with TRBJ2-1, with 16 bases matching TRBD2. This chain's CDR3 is CASSTGTSGRAYDEQFF. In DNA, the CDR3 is TGTGCTAGCAGTACCGGGACTAGCGGGAGGGCCTATGATGAACAGTTCTTC.